This entry lists 26 T cell receptor beta chains sequenced from one sample in a study of cytomegalovirus exposure and HLA in healthy donors. Primers included in the PCR were 60 Vbeta and 13 Jbeta primers. Only in-frame clones appear in the TCRdb table, and some are missing; sequencing was by immunoSEQ multiplex PCR. Of some 170,000 clones in the sample, under 85% are singletons; the top ten hold over 2%. Sequenced: PBMCs. These receptors were obtained from a human donor in good health.

This sequence joins TRBV5-1 and TRBJ2-7; 8 bases are a match to TRBD2. V dropped 2 bases and J dropped 1; count of bases not matched to a gene: 2. The CDR3 is made up of 14 amino acids. Looked up from germline, CDR1 is SGHRS and CDR2 is YFSETQ. In DNA, the CDR3 is TGCGCCAGCAGCTTTACTAGCGGATCCTACGAGCAGTACTTC. Encoded protein: CASSFTSGSYEQYF.

This chain links TRBV7-3 with TRBJ2-2; 11 bases align to TRBD2. With V trimmed by 8 bases and J by 7 bases, 6 bases remained unmatched. The CDR3 length is 14 residues. Per germline, CDR1 SGHTA and CDR2 FQGTGA. CDR3 nucleotide sequence: TGTGCCAGCGGACTAGCGGGTAGCATCGGGGAGCTGTTTTTT. It is translated as CASGLAGSIGELFF.

V is TRBV5-5 and J is TRBJ1-1; no clear D gene. CDR1 SGHKS and CDR2 YYEKEE come from the germline V gene (reference sequence). This CDR3 is built from 12 residues. The germline V and J ends were trimmed by 2 bases and 3 bases, with 5 bases remaining between them. CDR3 bases: TGTGCCAGCAGCTTTTCGGACACTGAAGCTTTCTTT. This gives the protein CASSFSDTEAFF.

The table lists this clone with a few counts. The CDR3 protein is CASSLTGNEKLFF. The CDR3 bases are TGCGCCAGCAGCTTAACAGGGAATGAAAAACTGTTTTTT. The V call is TRBV5-1, the J call TRBJ1-4; D perhaps matches TRBD1 (6 bases). The germline gives CDR1 SGHRS, CDR2 YFSETQ. V dropped 2 bases and J dropped 5 bases, with 7 bases sitting between them. The CDR3 is 13 residues long. The whole variable domain, filled in from reference TRBV5-1 and TRBJ1-4, reads KAGVTQTPRYLIKTRGQQVTLSCSPISGHRSVSWYQQTPGQGLQFLFEYFSETQRNKGNFPGRFSGRQFSNSRSEMNVSTLELGDSALYLCASSLTGNEKLFFGSGTQLSVL.

The gene calls are TRBV7-6 and TRBJ2-2, with 8 bases fitting TRBD2. Trimming removed 2 bases from V and 7 bases from J; junction bases left unmatched: 6. From germline, CDR1 is SGHVS and CDR2 FNYEAQ. The CDR3 loop spans 15 amino acids. The CDR3 DNA is TGTGCCAGCAGCTTATTCGGGGGGGCCCTCGGGGAGCTGTTTTTT. Translated: CASSLFGGALGELFF.

V and J are TRBV7-9 and TRBJ1-2; 7 nucleotides align to TRBD1. Germline V lookup: CDR1 SEHNR, CDR2 FQNEAQ (reference sequence). This CDR3 has 14 amino acids. The junction had 6 bases not matched to a gene; V was cut back by 3 bases and J by 5 bases. CDR3 in DNA: TGTGCCAGCAGCTTGGGACAGAACAATTATGGCTACACCTTC. Amino acid sequence: CASSLGQNNYGYTF.

The table lists this clone with a count of one. This chain connects TRBV27 to TRBJ1-5; no clear D. The CDR3 is 14 amino acids. Trimming pared 5 bases from V and 4 bases from J, leaving 12 bases between. The germline V gene encodes CDR1 MNHEY and CDR2 SMNVEV (reference sequence). CDR3 bases: TGTGCCAGCAGTAGTATCCAGGCTAATCAGCCCCAGCATTTT. It encodes CASSSIQANQPQHF.

This chain connects TRBV9 to TRBJ2-2, with D tentatively TRBD1 (5 bases). Germline CDR1 reads SGDLS; CDR2 reads YYNGEE. Trimming removed 0 bases from V and 3 bases from J, with 18 bases in between. CDR3 length: 18 amino acids. This CDR3 is CASSVAPQGAGDTGELFF. CDR3 nucleotides: TGTGCCAGCAGCGTAGCCCCTCAAGGGGCAGGCGACACCGGGGAGCTGTTTTTT.

The chain carries TRBV28 and TRBJ2-7; 7 bases fit TRBD2. The CDR3 has 13 residues. J was trimmed by 3 bases and V by 5 bases; bases with no gene match: 4. Germline CDR1 is MDHEN and CDR2 is SYDVKM. The CDR3 sequence: CASSAGTNYEQYF. CDR3 sequence (DNA): TGTGCCAGCAGTGCCGGGACTAACTACGAGCAGTACTTC. The full variable domain, in which reference TRBV28 and TRBJ2-7 provide the parts outside the CDR3, is DVKVTQSSRYLVKRTGEKVFLECVQDMDHENMFWYRQDPGLGLRLIYFSYDVKMKEKGDIPEGYSVSREKKERFSLILESASTNQTSMYLCASSAGTNYEQYFGPGTRLTVT.

The V and J genes are TRBV7-3 and TRBJ1-1; unclear D gene. The V end was cut by 3 bases, the J end by 1 base, with 6 bases between. Looked up from germline, CDR1 is SGHTA and CDR2 is FQGTGA. The CDR3 consists of 13 residues. This chain's CDR3 is CASSFSGNTEAFF. The CDR3 DNA sequence: TGTGCCAGCAGCTTCTCAGGGAACACTGAAGCTTTCTTT.

This rearrangement joins TRBV10-1 to TRBJ2-3; perhaps TRBD2 as D (6 bases). Germline CDR1 is WNHNN and CDR2 is SYGVQD (reference sequence). The ends were cut back, 2 bases at V and 2 bases at J, with 14 bases in the middle. The CDR3 extends over 16 amino acids. The CDR3 here is CASSEPGDSTTDTQYF. CDR3 sequence (DNA): TGCGCCAGCAGTGAGCCGGGGGACTCCACCACAGATACGCAGTATTTT.

V and J are TRBV27 and TRBJ2-1; 9 bases agree with TRBD2. This CDR3 spans 15 amino acids. V dropped 5 bases and J dropped 2; count of bases not matched to a gene: 4. Germline V gene data show CDR1 as MNHEY and CDR2 as SMNVEV (reference sequence). The DNA for the CDR3 is TGTGCCAGCAGTCCTAGCGGGGAACCCTACAATGAGCAGTTCTTC. This sequence encodes CASSPSGEPYNEQFF.

The sample holds a few counts of this clone. The rearrangement uses TRBV6-6 and TRBJ1-3; D is uncertain. Germline V CDR1 and CDR2: MNHNY, SVGAGI (reference sequence). There are 14 residues in the CDR3. The V gene lost 2 bases and the J gene lost 1 base, with 6 bases spanning the gap. The CDR3 loop is CASSYGLSGNTIYF. The CDR3 coding sequence is TGTGCCAGCAGTTACGGACTGTCTGGAAACACCATATATTTT.

This rearrangement joins TRBV11-2 to TRBJ1-1; D remains ambiguous. The germline V gene encodes CDR1 SGHAT and CDR2 FQNNGV. Trimming took off 5 bases at V and 0 bases at J, with 19 bases between the two ends. This CDR3 region has 17 residues. CDR3 DNA sequence: TGTGCCAGCAGCCCCCGCGAGGAGGGAGATCTGAACACTGAAGCTTTCTTT. Its translation: CASSPREEGDLNTEAFF.

The chain recombines TRBV7-2 with TRBJ1-2; possible D gene TRBD1, 5 bases. The CDR3 is 15 amino acids. Germline assignment: CDR1 SGHTA and CDR2 FQGNSA. V was pared by 3 bases and J by 1 base, with 12 bases between. DNA for the CDR3: TGTGCCAGCAGCTTTGGGGCCGATGTTAACTATGGCTACACCTTC. This translates into CASSFGADVNYGYTF.

The V gene is TRBV9, the J gene TRBJ1-5, with 7 bases fitting TRBD1. The CDR3 is 18 residues long. Germline V gives CDR1 SGDLS, CDR2 YYNGEE. The junction had 9 bases not matched to a gene; V was cut back by 0 bases and J by 0 bases. CDR3 sequence (DNA): TGTGCCAGCAGCGTAGCGGACAGGACCAACCTTAGCAATCAGCCCCAGCATTTT. Translating it yields CASSVADRTNLSNQPQHF.

This chain connects TRBV5-1 to TRBJ2-1, with 9 bases fitting TRBD2. The V and J ends lost 2 bases and 5 bases, in that order; junction bases with no gene match: 2. Germline values: CDR1 SGHRS, CDR2 YFSETQ. The CDR3 totals 14 residues. CDR3 DNA: TGCGCCAGCAGCTTTGCGGGGGGGGACAATGAGCAGTTCTTC. It translates to CASSFAGGDNEQFF.

This chain joins TRBV5-5 and TRBJ2-1; D perhaps matches TRBD1 (6 bases). Trimming pared 2 bases from V and 5 bases from J, leaving 8 bases between. Germline CDR1 reads SGHKS; CDR2 reads YYEKEE (reference sequence). The length of the CDR3 is 13 residues. CDR3 DNA sequence: TGTGCCAGCAGCTTCTCAGGGGACAATGAGCAGTTCTTC. Translated: CASSFSGDNEQFF.

The V and J genes are TRBV30 and TRBJ1-1; a weak D match, TRBD1 (6 bases). The CDR3 spans 15 residues. V was pared by 0 bases and J by 5 bases, with 16 bases between. CDR1 and CDR2 from the germline V gene are GTSNPN and SVGIG (reference sequence). CDR3 loop: CAWSVLRGIRTEAFF. CDR3 nucleotides: TGTGCCTGGAGTGTACTCAGGGGTATCAGGACTGAAGCTTTCTTT.

This clone came up once. The rearrangement uses TRBV11-2 and TRBJ2-7; TRBD1 agrees at 10 bases. Germline-derived CDR1 and CDR2 are SGHAT and FQNNGV. The junction had 15 bases not matched to a gene; V was cut back by 5 bases and J by 5 bases. The CDR3 has 17 amino acids. The CDR3 bases are TGTGCCAGCAGCATACCTACACCCGGGACAGGGGTTAACGAGCAGTACTTC. Its protein product is CASSIPTPGTGVNEQYF.

The chain uses TRBV9 and TRBJ1-2, with D perhaps matching TRBD1 (5 bases). V was pared by 4 bases and J by 4 bases, with 11 bases between. Germline V gene data show CDR1 as SGDLS and CDR2 as YYNGEE. The CDR3 has 13 amino acids. The CDR3 is CASSNTGTYGYTF. In DNA form, the CDR3 reads TGTGCCAGCAGCAATACAGGAACCTATGGCTACACCTTC.

V gene TRBV6-5 combines with J gene TRBJ2-1; weak D call: TRBD1 (5 bases). The V and J ends lost 6 bases and 8 bases respectively, with 11 bases between them. The germline V gene encodes CDR1 MNHEY and CDR2 SVGAGI. The CDR3 contains 12 residues. The CDR3 DNA sequence: TGTGCCAGCAGCGACAGTGGGGATGAGCAGTTCTTC. This gives the protein CASSDSGDEQFF.

This rearrangement joins TRBV27 to TRBJ1-2; TRBD1 matches at 9 bases. Germline lookup yields CDR1 MNHEY and CDR2 SMNVEV (reference sequence). With 8 bases clipped from V and 6 bases from J, the junction kept 4 bases outside the gene matches. This CDR3 region has 12 residues. The CDR3 region is CASGTGYHGYTF. CDR3 bases: TGTGCCAGCGGGACAGGGTATCATGGCTACACCTTC.

V and J are TRBV5-6 and TRBJ2-4, with 7 bases identical to TRBD1. The CDR3 length is 14 residues. With 2 bases clipped from V and 5 bases from J, the junction kept 4 bases outside the gene matches. Looked up from germline, CDR1 is SGHDT and CDR2 is YYEEEE. CDR3 loop: CASSFRDSQNIQYF. As DNA, the CDR3 is TGTGCCAGCAGCTTCCGGGACAGCCAAAACATTCAGTACTTC.

This chain links TRBV9 with TRBJ1-4; perhaps TRBD1 as D (5 bases). Germline V gene data show CDR1 as SGDLS and CDR2 as YYNGEE. The CDR3 runs to 15 residues. Between the trimmed V and J ends, which lost 0 bases and 2 bases, there was a span of 8 bases. In DNA, the CDR3 is TGTGCCAGCAGCGTAGTGGGGGGGACTAATGAAAAACTGTTTTTT. It encodes CASSVVGGTNEKLFF.

This chain links TRBV7-2 with TRBJ2-3; 8 nucleotides match TRBD2. V dropped 2 bases and J dropped 4; count of bases not matched to a gene: 11. The V gene's germline CDR1 is SGHTA and CDR2 FQGNSA. This CDR3 is 17 amino acids long. The CDR3: CASSLTPVSGGADTQYF. In DNA, the CDR3 is TGTGCCAGCAGCTTAACCCCTGTAAGCGGGGGAGCAGATACGCAGTATTTT.